A selection of T cell receptor beta chains follows, all from one sample in a study of T cells of healthy individuals. TCRdb passed the 5' RACE reads through MiXCR, listing each CDR3 protein once. In the table there are over 95,000 distinct CDR3 sequences, approximately 15% of which are singletons. The receptors derive from a human donor in good health. The CDR3 runs from the conserved cysteine through the conserved F or W. The D gene is left open where the match is weak. Size tells how often a clone was seen (once, few, many) or the class of an expanded clone, and some rows leave it out.

d_gene	v_gene	abundance	j_gene	CDR3aa	CDR3nt
-	TRBV7-3	few	TRBJ2-1	CASSLTRTGTVEQFF	TGTGCCAGCAGCTTAACCAGGACGGGAACCGTTGAGCAGTTCTTC
TRBD2	TRBV7-9	-	TRBJ2-3	CASRQTSGRGRDTQYF	TGTGCCAGCAGACAAACTAGCGGGAGAGGGCGGGATACGCAGTATTTT
-	TRBV9	few	TRBJ1-6	CASSPRRNNSPLHF	TGTGCCAGCAGCCCGCGACGAAATAATTCACCCCTCCACTTT
TRBD2	TRBV4-2	-	TRBJ2-5	CASSQAKAGGETQYF	TGTGCCAGCAGCCAAGCCAAAGCGGGAGGGGAGACCCAGTACTTC
-	TRBV12-3/TRBV12-4	few	TRBJ2-3	CASSLRNTQYF	TGTGCCAGCAGTTTAAGGAATACGCAGTATTTT
-	TRBV2	-	TRBJ1-1	CASSDVSTLNTEAFF	TGTGCCAGCAGTGATGTATCAACTCTGAACACTGAAGCTTTCTTT
TRBD1	TRBV24-1	few	TRBJ2-3	CATALGQGRTDTQYF	TGTGCCACCGCCCTCGGACAGGGACGCACAGATACGCAGTATTTT
-	TRBV7-2	-	TRBJ2-7	CASSPQNRAHEQYF	TGTGCCAGCAGCCCCCAGAACAGGGCTCACGAGCAGTACTTC
TRBD1	TRBV2	-	TRBJ2-7	CASRAGTGHYEQYF	TGTGCCAGCAGAGCCGGGACAGGCCACTACGAGCAGTACTTC
-	TRBV28	-	TRBJ2-1	CASSLSPARNEQFF	TGTGCCAGCAGTTTATCCCCCGCTAGGAATGAGCAGTTCTTC
TRBD1	TRBV7-3	few	TRBJ2-2	CASSPRGQGSGELFF	TGTGCCAGCAGCCCACGAGGACAGGGGAGCGGGGAGCTGTTTTTT
TRBD1	TRBV6-5	few	TRBJ1-3	CASSYLGQGGNTIYF	TGTGCCAGCAGTTACCTTGGACAGGGTGGAAACACCATATATTTT
-	TRBV27	-	TRBJ2-7	CASSPGTGGGEQYF	TGTGCCAGCAGTCCCGGGACCGGGGGTGGGGAGCAGTACTTC
-	TRBV21-1	-	TRBJ1-1	CASSKRVPQAEAFF	TGTGCCAGCAGCAAACGGGTCCCCCAGGCTGAAGCTTTCTTT
-	TRBV12-3/TRBV12-4	few	TRBJ1-4	CASSLTGGGEKLFF	TGTGCCAGCAGTTTAACGGGGGGCGGTGAAAAACTGTTTTTT
TRBD1	TRBV7-2	many	TRBJ1-6	CASSAREGASSPLHF	TGTGCCAGCAGCGCAAGGGAGGGGGCGAGTTCACCCCTCCACTTT
-	TRBV20-1	few	TRBJ1-5	CSAREPPSSQPQHF	TGCAGTGCTAGAGAACCCCCCAGTAGTCAGCCCCAGCATTTT
TRBD1	TRBV18	-	TRBJ2-3	CASSPGQGDTQYF	TGTGCCAGCTCACCTGGACAGGGGGATACGCAGTATTTT
-	TRBV10-3	few	TRBJ1-5	CAISESRALYQPQHF	TGTGCCATCAGTGAGTCCAGGGCGTTGTATCAGCCCCAGCATTTT
-	TRBV12-3/TRBV12-4	-	TRBJ2-5	CASRGGSGNQETQYF	TGTGCCAGCAGGGGGGGCTCGGGGAATCAAGAGACCCAGTACTTC
-	TRBV27	-	TRBJ2-3	CASIPLGTPTETDTQYF	TGTGCCAGCATTCCTCTAGGGACTCCGACGGAAACAGATACGCAGTATTTT
TRBD1	TRBV6-6	few	TRBJ1-5	CASIRDRGPQPQHF	TGTGCCAGCATCCGGGACAGGGGGCCTCAGCCCCAGCATTTT
-	TRBV7-6	-	TRBJ2-3	CASSLKGGLTDTQYF	TGTGCCAGCAGCTTAAAGGGGGGCCTGACAGATACGCAGTATTTT
-	TRBV23-1	-	TRBJ2-7	CASSHVRGSYEQYF	TGCGCCAGCAGTCACGTCAGGGGATCCTACGAGCAGTACTTC
TRBD1	TRBV5-1	-	TRBJ2-7	CASSLLTGSYEQYF	TGCGCCAGCAGCTTGTTGACAGGGTCCTACGAGCAGTACTTC
-	TRBV5-1	many	TRBJ2-3	CASTNQGTDTQYF	TGCGCCAGCACAAATCAAGGCACAGATACGCAGTATTTT
TRBD2	TRBV14	many	TRBJ2-3	CASSRTSGGETDTQYF	TGTGCCAGCAGCCGAACTAGCGGGGGGGAGACAGATACGCAGTATTTT
TRBD2	TRBV20-1	-	TRBJ2-1	CSARPTSSGSYNEQFF	TGCAGTGCTAGGCCGACCTCTAGCGGGAGTTACAATGAGCAGTTCTTC
-	TRBV4-2	-	TRBJ2-3	CASSQAPWGGDESDTQYF	TGTGCCAGCAGCCAAGCTCCCTGGGGCGGGGACGAATCAGATACGCAGTATTTT
-	TRBV27	-	TRBJ1-1	CASSLGTHTEAFF	TGTGCCAGCAGTTTGGGCACCCACACTGAAGCTTTCTTT